One sample yielded the 13 T cell receptor beta chains listed below, sequenced in a study of T cells and copy number aberrations in small-cell lung cancer. The protocol was immunoSEQ multiplex PCR, while the TCRdb copy is restricted to in-frame clones and leaves out a portion. The table records 2,000 to 2,500 clones, 70% to 85% of them present only once. The specimen sequenced was normal tissue next to the tumor. The receptors derive from a woman aged 45-59 years with small cell lung cancer.

The chain is built from TRBV5-1 and TRBJ2-1; D assignment may be TRBD1 or TRBD2 (5 bases each). CDR1 SGHRS and CDR2 YFSETQ come from the germline V gene. The CDR3 consists of 16 residues. V gave up 0 bases and J gave up 0 bases, with 10 bases separating them. The CDR3 bases are TGCGCCAGCAGCTTGGCCCCAGGGAGCTCCTACAATGAGCAGTTCTTC. Translation gives CASSLAPGSSYNEQFF.

The chain uses TRBV30 and TRBJ2-2, with 8 bases fitting TRBD2. J gave up 0 bases and V 0 bases, and 3 bases lay outside the gene matches. The CDR3 extends over 16 amino acids. CDR1 is GTSNPN, CDR2 SVGIG, per germline (reference sequence). The CDR3 coding sequence is TGTGCCTGGAGTGTCGAACTAGCGGCGAACACCGGGGAGCTGTTTTTT. Translated, it gives CAWSVELAANTGELFF.

CDR3 protein: CASTSDRRLSETQYF. The CDR3 nucleotides read TGTGCCAGCACGTCGGACAGGCGTCTATCAGAGACCCAGTACTTC. The genes are TRBV7-9 and TRBJ2-5, with 7 bases that match TRBD1. J was trimmed by 4 bases and V by 7 bases; bases with no gene match: 12. The CDR3 length is 15 residues. Germline assignment: CDR1 SEHNR and CDR2 FQNEAQ (reference sequence).

The chain recombines TRBV30 with TRBJ2-3; 10 bases map to TRBD2. The germline CDR1 and CDR2 sequences are GTSNPN and SVGIG (reference sequence). V shed 4 bases, J shed 0 bases, and the junction held 4 bases outside the gene matches. The CDR3 contains 15 residues. In DNA, the CDR3 is TGTGCCTGGACTAGCGGGAGTCGTAGCACAGATACGCAGTATTTT. Translating gives CAWTSGSRSTDTQYF.

The chain joins TRBV5-1 to TRBJ1-2; D not resolved. Germline V lookup: CDR1 SGHRS, CDR2 YFSETQ. With 1 base removed from V and 4 bases from J, the gap between germline ends came to 11 bases. The CDR3 contains 14 residues. The CDR3 region has the DNA TGCGCCAGCAGCTTGTTGCAGGACCGCTATGGCTACACCTTC. It encodes CASSLLQDRYGYTF.

V and J are TRBV5-4 and TRBJ2-3; 10 bases line up with TRBD2. Germline V gene lookup returns CDR1 SGHNT and CDR2 YYREEE (reference sequence). The CDR3 is 15 residues long. Trimming at V came to 7 bases and at J to 0 bases, leaving 5 bases not matched to a gene. CDR3 residues: CASRTSGTSTDTQYF. The DNA of the CDR3 is TGTGCCAGCCGGACTAGCGGAACTAGCACAGATACGCAGTATTTT.

The chain employs TRBV6-5 and TRBJ1-1, with D tentatively TRBD1 (6 bases). Trimming removed 0 bases at V and 3 bases at J, with 8 bases between. The germline CDR1 and CDR2 sequences are MNHEY and SVGAGI. The CDR3 extends over 14 amino acids. CDR3: CASSYSSGDTEAFF. In DNA form, the CDR3 reads TGTGCCAGCAGTTACTCGTCAGGGGACACTGAAGCTTTCTTT.

V is TRBV5-1 and J is TRBJ2-7, with D possibly being TRBD1 (6 bases). Germline-derived CDR1 and CDR2 are SGHRS and YFSETQ. Trimming left V 0 bases short and J 3 bases short, with 13 bases between. The CDR3 has 15 residues. The CDR3 bases are TGCGCCAGCAGCTTGGGGGCAGGGGTTAACTACGAGCAGTACTTC. It codes for CASSLGAGVNYEQYF.

Comment on this clone: Other DNA sequences from this sample encode an identical CDR3 as well. The chain couples TRBV14 to TRBJ1-1, with a weak D call TRBD1 (6 bases). Germline lookup yields CDR1 SGHDN and CDR2 FVKESK. The CDR3 contains 13 residues. Trimming took off 6 bases at V and 10 bases at J, with 18 bases between the two ends. The CDR3 coding sequence is TGTGCCAGCAGGCCTACGCAACAGGGAGGAGCTTTCTTT. This encodes CASRPTQQGGAFF.

This clone showed up just once. The V call is TRBV7-9, the J call TRBJ1-2; unclear D gene. The CDR3 is 13 residues long. Germline CDR1 reads SEHNR; CDR2 reads FQNEAQ (reference sequence). V was pared by 5 bases and J by 8 bases, with 15 bases between. CDR3 loop: CASSATGNSGYTF. In DNA form, the CDR3 reads TGTGCCAGCAGCGCAACCGGGAATTCGGGCTACACCTTC.

This chain joins TRBV6-1 and TRBJ1-5, with D unclear. Trimming stripped 3 bases from V and 0 bases from J, with 18 bases between. CDR1 and CDR2 (germline): MNHNS, SASEGT. This CDR3 contains 18 residues. The CDR3 DNA reads as TGTGCCAGCAGTGAGGTTGGCCCCACCTTCTATAGCAATCAGCCCCAGCATTTT. Its protein product is CASSEVGPTFYSNQPQHF.

J is TRBJ1-5 and V is TRBV2; no reliable D call. Trimming pared 3 bases from V and 5 bases from J, leaving 8 bases between. Germline V gene data show CDR1 as SNHLY and CDR2 as FYNNEI. This CDR3 comprises 13 residues. The CDR3 protein is CASSDYLDQPQHF. CDR3 bases: TGTGCCAGCAGTGATTACTTGGATCAGCCCCAGCATTTT. The variable domain in full, completed from reference TRBV2 and TRBJ1-5, reads EPEVTQTPSHQVTQMGQEVILRCVPISNHLYFYWYRQILGQKVEFLVSFYNNEISEKSEIFDDQFSVERPDGSNFTLKIRSTKLEDSAMYFCASSDYLDQPQHFGDGTRLSIL.

The chain combines TRBV5-4 with TRBJ1-1; no definite D call. The V gene lost 4 bases and the J gene lost 1 base, with 11 bases spanning the gap. Germline-derived CDR1 and CDR2 are SGHNT and YYREEE (reference sequence). The CDR3 covers 14 residues. Here the CDR3 reads CASSVGGTNTEAFF. The CDR3 nucleotides read TGTGCCAGCAGCGTAGGAGGTACGAACACTGAAGCTTTCTTT.